These T cell receptor beta chains were read from a single sample in a study of technical replicates of blood from several donors. Here immunoSEQ multiplex PCR was the method, and the copy in TCRdb shows in-frame clones only, minus some. The sample yields about 81,000 clones, approximately 96% seen once. Input material: T cells isolated from PBMCs. The receptors originated from a human donor in good health. The CDR3 runs from the conserved cysteine through the conserved F or W. A D gene is named only where the DNA matches it firmly. The size entry is marked missing in some rows and otherwise reads once, few, many or a size class.

-,-,TRBV9,TRBJ1-2,CASSVEGAFYGYTF,TGTGCCAGCAGCGTAGAAGGGGCCTTCTATGGCTACACCTTC
TRBD2,-,TRBV9,TRBJ2-1,CASSTGLAGGYNEQFF,TGTGCCAGCAGCACGGGACTAGCGGGAGGTTACAATGAGCAGTTCTTC
-,-,TRBV5-6,TRBJ2-7,CASSLNPGGSEQYF,TGTGCCAGCAGCCTGAATCCAGGGGGGAGCGAGCAGTACTTC
-,-,TRBV7-9,TRBJ2-7,CASLYYEQYF,TGTGCCTCTCTGTACTACGAGCAGTACTTC
-,-,TRBV5-1,TRBJ2-5,CASSFFGGETQYF,TGCGCCAGCAGCTTCTTCGGGGGAGAGACCCAGTACTTC
-,-,TRBV7-3,TRBJ2-1,CASSSENLNEQFF,TGTGCCAGCAGCTCGGAGAATTTGAATGAGCAGTTCTTC
-,-,TRBV4-1,TRBJ2-7,CASSPPDYEQYF,TGCGCCAGCAGCCCTCCAGACTACGAGCAGTACTTC
TRBD1,-,TRBV15,TRBJ1-2,CATSRGDLSTGSGYTF,TGTGCCACCAGCAGAGGTGATCTTTCGACAGGGAGTGGCTACACCTTC
-,-,TRBV6-1,TRBJ1-1,CASSEGEVWETEAFF,TGTGCCAGCAGTGAAGGGGAGGTTTGGGAAACTGAAGCTTTCTTT
TRBD1,-,TRBV25-1,TRBJ2-7,CASNGPRDRGSYEQYF,TGTGCCAGCAACGGACCTCGGGACAGGGGGTCCTACGAGCAGTACTTC
-,-,TRBV19,TRBJ2-3,CASLRGTDTQYF,TGTGCCAGCCTCAGGGGCACAGATACGCAGTATTTT
-,once,TRBV7-8,TRBJ1-6,CASSLATANSPLHF,TGTGCCAGCAGCTTAGCAACAGCCAATTCACCCCTCCACTTT
TRBD2,-,TRBV4-1,TRBJ2-1,CASSREAGGYNEQFF,TGCGCCAGCAGCCGGGAGGCGGGAGGGTACAATGAGCAGTTCTTC
-,-,TRBV12-5,TRBJ1-2,CASGQPPREKYGYTF,TGTGCTAGTGGTCAACCACCGAGGGAGAAGTATGGCTACACCTTC
-,-,TRBV27,TRBJ2-3,CASSLYGPGGTDTQYF,TGTGCCAGCAGTTTGTACGGGCCGGGGGGCACAGATACGCAGTATTTT
TRBD2,-,TRBV4-2,TRBJ2-2,CASSQDLAGGPTGELFF,TGTGCCAGCAGCCAAGACTTGGCGGGGGGGCCGACCGGGGAGCTGTTTTTT
TRBD1,few,TRBV20-1,TRBJ2-5,CSARQGETQYF,TGCAGTGCGCGACAGGGAGAGACCCAGTACTTC
TRBD2,-,TRBV5-6,TRBJ2-1,CASSPETGGYNEQFF,TGTGCCAGCAGCCCTGAAACGGGGGGTTACAATGAGCAGTTCTTC
-,-,TRBV4-1,TRBJ1-6,CASSQELDVRSPLHF,TGCGCCAGCAGCCAAGAATTAGATGTTCGGTCACCCCTCCACTTT
TRBD1,-,TRBV18,TRBJ1-5,CASSLRQGSSNQPQHF,TGTGCCAGCTCACTCCGACAGGGTTCGAGCAATCAGCCCCAGCATTTT
-,-,TRBV7-8,TRBJ1-3,CASSLWTSGNTIYF,TGTGCCAGCAGCTTATGGACTTCTGGAAACACCATATATTTT
TRBD1,-,TRBV5-6,TRBJ2-7,CASSWEPEKDRLNSYEQYF,TGTGCCAGCAGCTGGGAGCCGGAAAAGGACAGGTTAAACTCCTACGAGCAGTACTTC
-,-,TRBV4-1,TRBJ2-7,CASSQEQGRLPYEQYF,TGCGCCAGCAGCCAAGAACAGGGGAGGTTACCCTACGAGCAGTACTTC
TRBD1,-,TRBV2,TRBJ2-7,CASMGRGLYEQYF,TGTGCCAGCATGGGCAGGGGGCTCTACGAGCAGTACTTC
TRBD1,-,TRBV19,TRBJ1-6,CASSMPVGQANSPLHF,TGTGCCAGTAGTATGCCCGTTGGACAGGCTAATTCACCCCTCCACTTT
TRBD1,-,TRBV7-9,TRBJ1-1,CASSLQGGMNTEAFF,TGTGCCAGCAGCCTACAGGGGGGGATGAACACTGAAGCTTTCTTT
TRBD1,-,TRBV6-4,TRBJ2-1,CASSRDRVSDEQFF,TGTGCCAGCAGCCGGGACAGGGTGAGCGATGAGCAGTTCTTC
-,-,TRBV5-4,TRBJ1-2,CATTIRGGLYYGYTF,TGTGCCACCACCATTCGCGGGGGGCTCTACTATGGCTACACCTTC
-,-,TRBV2,TRBJ1-2,CASNKYGYTF,TGTGCCAGCAATAAATATGGCTACACCTTC
-,-,TRBV11-3,TRBJ2-5,CASSLSSKETQYF,TGTGCCAGCAGCTTAAGTAGCAAAGAGACCCAGTACTTC
-,-,TRBV6-5,TRBJ2-1,CASRNDLDHYNEQFF,TGTGCCAGCAGAAACGACTTAGATCACTACAATGAGCAGTTCTTC
-,-,TRBV11-3,TRBJ1-1,CASSPTRGNTEAFF,TGTGCCAGCAGCCCGACTAGGGGGAACACTGAAGCTTTCTTT
TRBD1,-,TRBV18,TRBJ2-3,CASSPRQGAVTDTQYF,TGTGCCAGCTCACCGAGACAGGGGGCGGTAACAGATACGCAGTATTTT
-,-,TRBV30,TRBJ1-2,CAWSSAAHRF,TGTGCCTGGAGTAGTGCGGCGCATCGCTTC
-,-,TRBV29-1,TRBJ2-2,CSGGHRLNTGELFF,TGCAGCGGTGGACACCGACTGAACACCGGGGAGCTGTTTTTT
-,-,TRBV4-2,TRBJ2-1,CASSQEQTGSYNEQFF,TGTGCCAGCAGCCAAGAGCAGACAGGCTCCTACAATGAGCAGTTCTTC
-,-,TRBV5-4,TRBJ1-2,CASSLEAGYGYTF,TGTGCCAGCAGCTTGGAGGCAGGCTATGGCTACACCTTC
-,-,TRBV6-1,TRBJ1-1,CASRAGNTEAFF,TGTGCCAGCAGGGCGGGGAACACTGAAGCTTTCTTT
-,-,TRBV2,TRBJ1-2,CASRNQGTINYGYTF,TGTGCCTCGAGAAATCAGGGCACTATTAACTATGGCTACACCTTC
-,-,TRBV19,TRBJ2-7,CASSVQASYEQYF,TGTGCCAGTAGTGTTCAGGCTTCCTACGAGCAGTACTTC
TRBD1,-,TRBV19,TRBJ2-2,CASTKLTANRQGFANTGELFF,TGTGCCAGTACCAAGCTAACGGCCAACCGACAGGGGTTCGCGAACACCGGGGAGCTGTTTTTT
TRBD1,-,TRBV5-1,TRBJ1-2,CASSYEAGQGGYGYTF,TGCGCCAGCAGCTATGAGGCCGGACAGGGGGGATATGGCTACACCTTC
TRBD1,-,TRBV2,TRBJ1-6,CASSVDRRMSPLHF,TGTGCCAGCAGTGTGGACAGGAGAATGTCACCCCTCCACTTT
-,-,TRBV6-1,TRBJ1-2,CASSEIGRGPGYTF,TGTGCCAGCAGTGAAATAGGGAGGGGACCTGGCTACACCTTC
-,-,TRBV7-9,TRBJ1-3,CASSLDSRAIYF,TGTGCCAGCAGCCTGGACAGTCGGGCCATATATTTT
-,-,TRBV29-1,TRBJ2-1,CSVEDRDNEQFF,TGCAGCGTTGAAGATCGAGACAATGAGCAGTTCTTC